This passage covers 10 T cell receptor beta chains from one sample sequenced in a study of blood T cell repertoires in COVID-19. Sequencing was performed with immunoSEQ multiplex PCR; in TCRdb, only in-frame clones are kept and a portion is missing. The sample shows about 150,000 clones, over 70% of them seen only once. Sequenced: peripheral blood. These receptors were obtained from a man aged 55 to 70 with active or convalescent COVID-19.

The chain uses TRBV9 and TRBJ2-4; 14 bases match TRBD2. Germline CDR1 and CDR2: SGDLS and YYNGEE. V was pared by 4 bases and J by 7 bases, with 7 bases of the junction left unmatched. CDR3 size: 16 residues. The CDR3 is CASSTGTSGRFNIQYF. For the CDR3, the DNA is TGTGCCAGCAGCACCGGGACTAGCGGGAGATTTAACATTCAGTACTTC. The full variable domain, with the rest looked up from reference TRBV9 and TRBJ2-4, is DSGVTQTPKHLITATGQRVTLRCSPRSGDLSVYWYQQSLDQGLQFLIQYYNGEERAKGNILERFSAQQFPDLHSELNLSSLELGDSALYFCASSTGTSGRFNIQYFGAGTRLSVL.

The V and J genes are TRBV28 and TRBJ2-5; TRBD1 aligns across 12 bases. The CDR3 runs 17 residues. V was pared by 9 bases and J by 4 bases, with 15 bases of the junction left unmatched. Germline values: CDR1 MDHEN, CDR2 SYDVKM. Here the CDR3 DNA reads TGTGCCAGACCCATGGGACAGGGGGCGACGGGTAGAGAGACCCAGTACTTC. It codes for CARPMGQGATGRETQYF.

The CDR3 region is CASSPTPGQGTGELFF. The DNA of the CDR3 is TGTGCCAGCAGCCCTACTCCGGGACAGGGCACCGGGGAGCTGTTTTTT. The V and J genes are TRBV6-6 and TRBJ2-2; 9 bases are a match to TRBD1. CDR3 size: 16 residues. Germline lookup yields CDR1 MNHNY and CDR2 SVGAGI (reference sequence). Trimming at V came to 6 bases and at J to 4 bases, leaving 9 bases not matched to a gene.

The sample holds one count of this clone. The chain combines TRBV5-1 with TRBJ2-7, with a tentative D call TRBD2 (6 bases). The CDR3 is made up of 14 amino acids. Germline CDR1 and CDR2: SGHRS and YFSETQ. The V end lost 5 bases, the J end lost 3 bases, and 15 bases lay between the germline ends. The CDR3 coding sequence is TGCGCCAGCAGTCCTAGGGACTCGATCTACGAGCAGTACTTC. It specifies CASSPRDSIYEQYF.

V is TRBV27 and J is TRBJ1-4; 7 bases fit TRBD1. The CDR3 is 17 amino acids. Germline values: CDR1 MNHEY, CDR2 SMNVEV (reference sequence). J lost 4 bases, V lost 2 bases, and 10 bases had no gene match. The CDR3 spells CASSLSVMTGRNEKLFF. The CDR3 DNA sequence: TGTGCCAGCAGTTTAAGTGTCATGACAGGGCGTAATGAAAAACTGTTTTTT.

CDR3 sequence reads: CASSWGQGARGNTIYF. Written as DNA, the CDR3 is TGTGCCAGCAGCTGGGGGCAGGGGGCGCGGGGAAACACCATATATTTT. The V gene is TRBV7-8, the J gene TRBJ1-3, with TRBD1 matching 8 bases. CDR3 length equals 16 residues. V lost 4 bases and J lost 4; bases outside the gene matches: 9. Germline V gene sequence: CDR1 SGHVS, CDR2 FQNEAQ.

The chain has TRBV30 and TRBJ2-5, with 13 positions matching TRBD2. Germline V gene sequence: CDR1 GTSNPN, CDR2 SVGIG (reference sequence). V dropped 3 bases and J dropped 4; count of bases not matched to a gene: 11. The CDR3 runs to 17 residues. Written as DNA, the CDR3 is TGTGCCTGGAGAAGGACTAGCGGGAGCAATCGCGCAGAGACCCAGTACTTC. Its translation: CAWRRTSGSNRAETQYF.

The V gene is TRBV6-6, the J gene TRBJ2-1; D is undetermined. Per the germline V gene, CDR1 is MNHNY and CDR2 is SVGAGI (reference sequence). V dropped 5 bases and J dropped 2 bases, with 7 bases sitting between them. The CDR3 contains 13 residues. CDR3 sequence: CASSPFAYNEQFF. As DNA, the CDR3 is TGTGCCAGCAGTCCATTTGCCTACAATGAGCAGTTCTTC.

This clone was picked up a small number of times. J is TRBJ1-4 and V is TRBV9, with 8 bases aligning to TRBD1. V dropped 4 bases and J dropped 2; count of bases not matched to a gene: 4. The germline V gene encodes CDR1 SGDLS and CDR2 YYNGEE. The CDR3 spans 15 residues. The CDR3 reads CASSTSGGTNEKLFF. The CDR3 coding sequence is TGTGCCAGCAGCACCTCAGGGGGCACTAATGAAAAACTGTTTTTT.

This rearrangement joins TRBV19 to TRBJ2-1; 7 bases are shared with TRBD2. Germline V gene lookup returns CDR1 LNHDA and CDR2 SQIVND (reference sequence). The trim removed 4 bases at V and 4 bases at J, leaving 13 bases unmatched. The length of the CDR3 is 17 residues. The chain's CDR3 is CASSSPPGTTRYNEQFF. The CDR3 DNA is TGTGCCAGTAGTAGCCCCCCCGGGACTACGAGGTACAATGAGCAGTTCTTC.